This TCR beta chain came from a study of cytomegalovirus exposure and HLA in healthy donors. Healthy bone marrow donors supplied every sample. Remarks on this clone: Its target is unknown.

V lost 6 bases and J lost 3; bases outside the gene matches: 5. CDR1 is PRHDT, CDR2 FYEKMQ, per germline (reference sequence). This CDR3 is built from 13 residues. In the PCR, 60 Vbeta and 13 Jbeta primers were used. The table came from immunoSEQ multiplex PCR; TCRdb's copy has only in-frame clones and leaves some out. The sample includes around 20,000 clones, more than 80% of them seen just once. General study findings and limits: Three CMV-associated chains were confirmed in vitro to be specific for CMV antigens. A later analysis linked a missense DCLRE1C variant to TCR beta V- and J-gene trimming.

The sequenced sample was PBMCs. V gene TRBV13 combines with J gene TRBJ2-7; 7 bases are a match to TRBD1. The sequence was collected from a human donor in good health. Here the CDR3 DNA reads TGTGCCAGCAGTAGGGACAGCCTCTACGAGCAGTACTTC. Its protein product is CASSRDSLYEQYF.